A single TCR beta chain is shown here with its context. CDR1 MNHNY and CDR2 SVGAGI come from the germline V gene (reference sequence). The CDR3 loop spans 15 amino acids. V lost 6 bases to trimming and J lost 3 bases; unmatched junction nucleotides: 5. In the original analysis: Estimates of nucleated cell counts were drawn from the amplification of reference gene primers. Generated by immunoSEQ multiplex PCR, the TCRdb table keeps only in-frame clones and is missing some. That table gives V, J and clone size, and the DNA gave D and trimming. The table shows 150,000 to 200,000 clones, with 70% to 80% occurring only once. The sample comes from a study of blood T cell repertoires in COVID-19. On the study more broadly: Some COVID-19 samples were acute and others convalescent; all came from the United States, Italy and Spain.

It was during active infection that Seattle patients were enrolled and then longitudinally followed. The chain couples TRBV6-6 to TRBJ1-5; the match to TRBD1 covers 10 bases. Specimen: peripheral blood. The receptor was derived from a woman between 35 and 50 years old with COVID-19, enrolled during active disease. The CDR3 nucleotides read TGTGCCAGCAGCTCGACAGGGGGCCTCAATCAGCCCCAGCATTTT. The encoded protein is CASSSTGGLNQPQHF.